The 18 T cell receptor beta chains below come from one sample, sequenced in a study of technical replicates of blood from a handful of donors. Measured with immunoSEQ multiplex PCR; TCRdb has only the in-frame clones, and not every one. The sample shows approximately 50,000 clones, 90% to 97% of them seen only once. The sequenced sample was T cells isolated from PBMCs. The receptors derive from a human donor in good health.

This chain connects TRBV5-1 to TRBJ2-1; 9 bases are shared with TRBD2. This CDR3 contains 15 residues. Germline CDR1 and CDR2: SGHRS and YFSETQ. The trim removed 0 bases at V and 5 bases at J, leaving 3 bases unmatched. The CDR3 region is CASSLGLAEHNEQFF. DNA for the CDR3: TGCGCCAGCAGCTTGGGACTAGCGGAGCACAATGAGCAGTTCTTC.

The chain joins TRBV25-1 to TRBJ1-1, with 9 positions matching TRBD1. V lost 7 bases, J lost 7 bases, and 19 bases stayed unmatched. CDR3 length equals 17 residues. CDR1 is MGHDK, CDR2 SYGVNS, per germline. The CDR3 protein is CASTQTGGPPPANEAFF. DNA for the CDR3: TGTGCCAGCACCCAGACAGGGGGGCCCCCCCCCGCAAATGAAGCTTTCTTT.

The V gene is TRBV4-1, the J gene TRBJ1-1; D is unclear. The CDR3 extends over 13 amino acids. V was pared by 1 base and J by 5 bases, with 8 bases between. Germline V gene sequence: CDR1 MGHRA, CDR2 YSYEKL. CDR3 DNA sequence: TGCGCCAGCAGCCAAGGCATGGCAACTGAAGCTTTCTTT. Translating gives CASSQGMATEAFF.

In its sample, this clone was seen once. The sample carries other DNA sequences with the same CDR3. Here the CDR3 DNA reads TGTGCCAGCAGTTTATCAGGGTATGAGCAGTTCTTC. It encodes CASSLSGYEQFF. V gene TRBV28 combines with J gene TRBJ2-1; D is perhaps TRBD1 (5 bases). CDR3 length: 12 residues. V was shortened by 1 base and J by 8 bases, with 6 bases between the two germline ends. The germline CDR1 and CDR2 sequences are MDHEN and SYDVKM.

V usage is TRBV5-1 and J usage is TRBJ2-7, with 9 bases identical to TRBD2. Germline trimming cut 3 bases from V and 2 bases from J; bases unmatched to any gene: 6. CDR3 length: 15 amino acids. Germline loops: CDR1 SGHRS, CDR2 YFSETQ. The CDR3 sequence: CASSSSTSGAYEQYF. CDR3 DNA sequence: TGCGCCAGCAGCTCGTCGACTAGCGGAGCCTACGAGCAGTACTTC.

The J gene is TRBJ2-7, the V gene TRBV12-5; possible D gene TRBD1, 6 bases. From germline, CDR1 is LGHNT and CDR2 FRNRAP. The ends were cut back, 0 bases at V and 2 bases at J, with 17 bases in the middle. The CDR3 has 17 residues. The CDR3 DNA follows: TGTGCTAGTGGTTTGGTACCCAACTCAGGGGATACCTACGAGCAGTACTTC. It specifies CASGLVPNSGDTYEQYF.

This clone was detected only once. The chain links TRBV19 to TRBJ2-5; weak D call: TRBD2 (6 bases). This CDR3 spans 15 amino acids. V was pared by 3 bases and J by 2 bases, with 13 bases between. Germline-derived CDR1 and CDR2 are LNHDA and SQIVND (reference sequence). The CDR3 DNA follows: TGTGCCAGTAGTATCCGGCGAGGACTACAAGAGACCCAGTACTTC. Protein product: CASSIRRGLQETQYF.

Remarks on this clone: Because the CDR3's place on the DNA is in doubt, the DNA is left out and the CDR3 is given as listed by TCRdb. The V call is TRBV7-5, the J call TRBJ2-5; the table's TRBD2 call for D was not verified on the DNA. TRBV7-5 is a pseudogene. The CDR3 extends over 16 residues, inclusive of both ends. This CDR3 is CVRSSEVAGGSETQYF.

The V gene is TRBV30, the J gene TRBJ1-1, with a possible D match to TRBD1 (6 bases). Per the germline V gene, CDR1 is GTSNPN and CDR2 is SVGIG (reference sequence). CDR3 length: 15 residues. Between the trimmed V and J ends, which lost 0 bases and 3 bases, there was a span of 14 bases. The CDR3 nucleotides read TGTGCCTGGAGTGTAGGGGGGGCAGGAGACACTGAAGCTTTCTTT. Protein sequence: CAWSVGGAGDTEAFF.

The rearrangement links TRBV6-4 to TRBJ1-1; no definite D call. Deletions cut 4 bases from V and 0 bases from J, with 6 bases between. The germline CDR1 and CDR2 sequences are MRHNA and SNTAGT. The CDR3 extends over 13 amino acids. The CDR3 nucleotides are TGTGCCAGCAGTGTAGGAGTGAACACTGAAGCTTTCTTT. Translated, it gives CASSVGVNTEAFF.

The V gene is TRBV7-8, the J gene TRBJ2-7; perhaps TRBD2 as D (5 bases). The CDR3 loop spans 14 amino acids. Trimming removed 5 bases at V and 6 bases at J, with 17 bases between. CDR1 SGHVS and CDR2 FQNEAQ come from the germline V gene. CDR3 in DNA: TGTGCCAGCAGCCCCGGACTCACCGGAGGCGAGCAGTACTTC. The encoded protein is CASSPGLTGGEQYF.

The chain couples TRBV4-1 to TRBJ1-1; no definite D call. Germline V CDR1 and CDR2: MGHRA, YSYEKL. The V end was cut by 1 base, the J end by 1 base, with 4 bases between. The CDR3 has 13 amino acids. The CDR3 sequence is CASSQVQNTEAFF. In nucleotides, the CDR3 is TGCGCCAGCAGCCAAGTTCAGAACACTGAAGCTTTCTTT.

J is TRBJ2-1 and V is TRBV7-9, with D maybe TRBD2 (6 bases). Germline V CDR1 and CDR2: SEHNR, FQNEAQ (reference sequence). Trimming cost V 1 base and J 5 bases, with 9 bases left between them. The length of the CDR3 is 14 residues. The DNA for the CDR3 is TGTGCCAGCAGCTTAGGGCGGGAACACAATGAGCAGTTCTTC. This gives the protein CASSLGREHNEQFF.

V usage is TRBV27 and J usage is TRBJ2-1; no definite D call. CDR1 and CDR2 (germline): MNHEY, SMNVEV (reference sequence). The CDR3 sequence is 11 residues long. V was cut by 3 bases and J by 7 bases, with 4 bases left in between. This chain's CDR3 is CASSFNNEQFF. The CDR3 bases are TGTGCCAGCAGTTTTAATAATGAGCAGTTCTTC.

The chain carries TRBV7-2 and TRBJ2-1, with D possibly being TRBD2 (5 bases). Germline CDR1 is SGHTA and CDR2 is FQGNSA. This CDR3 contains 14 residues. Trimming removed 4 bases from V and 9 bases from J, with 16 bases in between. CDR3 sequence (DNA): TGTGCCAGCAGCTCCGAGTTACTAGAGAGTGAGCAGTTCTTC. Its translation: CASSSELLESEQFF.

The chain employs TRBV19 and TRBJ2-1; 9 bases align to TRBD2. There are 14 residues in the CDR3. CDR1 and CDR2 (germline): LNHDA, SQIVND (reference sequence). The V gene end was trimmed by 6 bases and the J gene end by 8 bases; junction bases not matched to a gene: 8. DNA of the CDR3: TGTGCCAGTAGCTTGGTCCCTAGCGGGGATGAGCAGTTCTTC. Translation gives CASSLVPSGDEQFF.

The chain links TRBV5-1 to TRBJ2-5; D unclear. V was trimmed by 6 bases and J by 2 bases, leaving 5 bases between them. This CDR3 comprises 11 residues. In germline, CDR1 is SGHRS, CDR2 YFSETQ. The CDR3 DNA reads as TGCGCCAGCACAGAACAAGAGACCCAGTACTTC. This gives the protein CASTEQETQYF.

This chain joins TRBV2 and TRBJ2-3, with D possibly being TRBD1 (5 bases). This CDR3 spans 14 amino acids. Trimming took off 5 bases at V and 0 bases at J, with 9 bases between the two ends. Looked up from germline, CDR1 is SNHLY and CDR2 is FYNNEI. CDR3 DNA sequence: TGTGCCAGCAGTTTGGACATTAGCACAGATACGCAGTATTTT. Protein product: CASSLDISTDTQYF.